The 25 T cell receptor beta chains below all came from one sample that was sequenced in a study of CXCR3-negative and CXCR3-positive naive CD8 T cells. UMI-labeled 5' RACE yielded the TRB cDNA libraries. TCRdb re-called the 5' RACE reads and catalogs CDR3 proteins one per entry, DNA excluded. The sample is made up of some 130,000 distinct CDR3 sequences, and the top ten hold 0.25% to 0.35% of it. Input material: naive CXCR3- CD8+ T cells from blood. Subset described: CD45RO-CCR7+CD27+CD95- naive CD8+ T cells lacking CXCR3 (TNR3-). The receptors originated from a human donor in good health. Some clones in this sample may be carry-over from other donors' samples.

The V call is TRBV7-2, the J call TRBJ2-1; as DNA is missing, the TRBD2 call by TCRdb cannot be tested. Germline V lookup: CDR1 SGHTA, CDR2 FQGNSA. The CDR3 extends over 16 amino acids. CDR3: CASSTIPGLAGNEQFF. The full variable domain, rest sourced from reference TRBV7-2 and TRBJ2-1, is GAGVSQSPSNKVTEKGKDVELRCDPISGHTALYWYRQSLGQGLEFLIYFQGNSAPDKSGLPSDRFSAERTGGSVSTLTIQRTQQEDSAVYLCASSTIPGLAGNEQFFGPGTRLTVL.

CDR3 in amino acids: CASSVSGPAYNEQFF. The chain combines TRBV6-5 with TRBJ2-1. The CDR3 consists of 15 residues. CDR1 is MNHEY and CDR2 is SVGAGI in the germline V gene.

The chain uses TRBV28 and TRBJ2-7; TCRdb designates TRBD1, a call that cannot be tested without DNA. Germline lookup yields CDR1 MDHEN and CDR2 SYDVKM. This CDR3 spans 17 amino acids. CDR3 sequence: CASSPFPGTGYSYEQYF.

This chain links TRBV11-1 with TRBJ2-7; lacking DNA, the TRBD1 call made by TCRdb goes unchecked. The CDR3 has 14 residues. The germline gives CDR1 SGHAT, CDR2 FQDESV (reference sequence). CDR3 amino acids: CASSLTGGFYEQYF.

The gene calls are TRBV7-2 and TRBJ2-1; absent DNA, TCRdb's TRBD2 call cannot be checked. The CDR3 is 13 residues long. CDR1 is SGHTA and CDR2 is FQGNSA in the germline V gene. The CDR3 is CASSLGTRGEQLF.

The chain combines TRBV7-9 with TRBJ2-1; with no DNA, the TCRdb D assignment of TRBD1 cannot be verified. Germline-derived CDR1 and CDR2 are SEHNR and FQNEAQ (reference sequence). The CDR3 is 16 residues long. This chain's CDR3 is CASSLEGLPLNNEQFF.

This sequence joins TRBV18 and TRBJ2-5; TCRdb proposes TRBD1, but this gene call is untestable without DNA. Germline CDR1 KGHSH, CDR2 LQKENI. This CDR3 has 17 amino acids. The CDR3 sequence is CASSPPADRDFQETQYF.

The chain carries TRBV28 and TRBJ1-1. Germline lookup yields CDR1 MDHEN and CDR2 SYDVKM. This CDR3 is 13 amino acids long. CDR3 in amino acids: CASSSTVNTEAFF.

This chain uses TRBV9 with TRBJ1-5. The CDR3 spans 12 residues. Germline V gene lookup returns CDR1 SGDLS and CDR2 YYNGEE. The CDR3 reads CASSRPYQPQHF.

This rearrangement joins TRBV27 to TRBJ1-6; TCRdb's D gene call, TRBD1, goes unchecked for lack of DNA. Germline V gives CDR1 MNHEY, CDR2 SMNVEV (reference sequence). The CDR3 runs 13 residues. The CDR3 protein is CASRGQGNSPLHF.

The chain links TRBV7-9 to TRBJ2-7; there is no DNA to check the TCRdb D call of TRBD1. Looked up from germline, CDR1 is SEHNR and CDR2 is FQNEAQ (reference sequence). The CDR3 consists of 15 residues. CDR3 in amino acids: CASSLYPGADYEQYF.

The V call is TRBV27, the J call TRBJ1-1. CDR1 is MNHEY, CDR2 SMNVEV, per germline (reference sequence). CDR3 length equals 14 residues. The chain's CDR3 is CASSFPGEGTEAFF.

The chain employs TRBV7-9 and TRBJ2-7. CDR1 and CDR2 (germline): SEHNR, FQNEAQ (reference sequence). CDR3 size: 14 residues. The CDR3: CASSSSTLSYEQYF. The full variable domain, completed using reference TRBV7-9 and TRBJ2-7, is DTGVSQNPRHKITKRGQNVTFRCDPISEHNRLYWYRQTLGQGPEFLTYFQNEAQLEKSRLLSDRFSAERPKGSFSTLEIQRTEQGDSAMYLCASSSSTLSYEQYFGPGTRLTVT.

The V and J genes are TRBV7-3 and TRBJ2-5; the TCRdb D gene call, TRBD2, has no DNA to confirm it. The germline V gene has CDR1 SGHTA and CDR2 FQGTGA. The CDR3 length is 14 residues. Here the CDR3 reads CASSPAGGQETKYF.

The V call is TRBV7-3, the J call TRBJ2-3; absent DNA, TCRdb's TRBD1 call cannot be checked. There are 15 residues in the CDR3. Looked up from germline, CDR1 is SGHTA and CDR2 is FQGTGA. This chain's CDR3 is CASSLQGARTDTPYF.

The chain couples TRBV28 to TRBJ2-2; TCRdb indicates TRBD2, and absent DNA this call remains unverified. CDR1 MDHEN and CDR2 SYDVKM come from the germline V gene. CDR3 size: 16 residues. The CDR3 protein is CASSFRSGMDTGELFF.

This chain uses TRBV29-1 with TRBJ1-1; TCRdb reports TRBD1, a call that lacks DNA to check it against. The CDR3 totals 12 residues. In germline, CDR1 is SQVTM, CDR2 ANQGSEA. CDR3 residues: CSVEGQGPEAFF. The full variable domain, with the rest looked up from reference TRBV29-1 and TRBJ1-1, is SAVISQKPSRDICQRGTSLTIQCQVDSQVTMMFWYRQQPGQSLTLIATANQGSEATYESGFVIDKFPISRPNLTFSTLTVSNMSPEDSSIYLCSVEGQGPEAFFGQGTRLTVV.

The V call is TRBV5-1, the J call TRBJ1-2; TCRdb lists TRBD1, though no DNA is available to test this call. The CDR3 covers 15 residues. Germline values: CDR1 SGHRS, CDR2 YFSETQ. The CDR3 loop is CASSLWTDTNYGYTF.

CDR3 loop: CSARDPGPASGRIDEQFF. This rearrangement joins TRBV20-1 to TRBJ2-1; TCRdb gives TRBD2 as the D gene, but with no DNA this cannot be confirmed. The CDR3 is 18 amino acids. Germline-derived CDR1 and CDR2 are DFQATT and SNEGSKA (reference sequence).

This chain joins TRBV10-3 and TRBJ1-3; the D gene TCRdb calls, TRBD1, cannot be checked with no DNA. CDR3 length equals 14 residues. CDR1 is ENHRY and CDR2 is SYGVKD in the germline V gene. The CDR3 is CAISESTGRNTIYF.

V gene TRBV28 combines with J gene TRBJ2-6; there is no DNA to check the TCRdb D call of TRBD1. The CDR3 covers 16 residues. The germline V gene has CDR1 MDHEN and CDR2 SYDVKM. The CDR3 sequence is CASALGAGSGANVLTF.

This chain's CDR3 is CASRPTGLNEQFF. The rearrangement uses TRBV13 and TRBJ2-1; TCRdb's D call, TRBD1, is unchecked because there is no DNA. Germline V gene lookup returns CDR1 PRHDT and CDR2 FYEKMQ (reference sequence). This CDR3 spans 13 amino acids.

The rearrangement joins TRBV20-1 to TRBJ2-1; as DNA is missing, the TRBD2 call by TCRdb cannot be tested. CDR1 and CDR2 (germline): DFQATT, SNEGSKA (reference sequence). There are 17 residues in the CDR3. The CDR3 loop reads CSARDPSGRPSYNEQFF.

The CDR3 spells CASSLRQGTGAKNIQYF. The V call is TRBV7-8, the J call TRBJ2-4; TCRdb selects TRBD1, and the lack of DNA leaves this call unchecked. Germline CDR1 and CDR2: SGHVS and FQNEAQ. CDR3 length equals 17 residues.

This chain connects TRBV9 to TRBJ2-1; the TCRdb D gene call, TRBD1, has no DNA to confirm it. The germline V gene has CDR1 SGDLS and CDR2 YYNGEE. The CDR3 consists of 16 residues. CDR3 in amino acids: CASSVEGLPSYNEQFF.